Listed below are T cell receptor beta chains from one sample, sequenced in a study of Ad26.COV2.S vaccination and SARS-CoV-2 variants. Assay: immunoSEQ multiplex PCR; the TCRdb copy retains only in-frame clones and omits some. Counted here are 350,000 to 500,000 clones, roughly 90% occurring once; the ten biggest clones make up approximately 4%. The source material was peripheral blood, sampled in a trial of Ad26.COV2.S vaccine versus placebo. The receptor source for this set is a person between 18 and 60 years old who received the Ad26.COV2.S COVID-19 vaccine or a placebo. Both conserved end residues are part of each CDR3. D genes are given only for firm matches. Expanded clones are given a class, and other clones once, few, many or no size at all.

cdr3_length j_call v_call d_call clone_size cdr3_aa cdr3_nt
16 TRBJ2-7 TRBV18 - - CASSLGLGLGSYEQYF TGTGCCAGCTCACTCGGACTGGGTTTAGGCTCCTACGAGCAGTACTTC
13 TRBJ2-7 TRBV19 - - CASSTTGAYEQYF TGTGCCAGTAGTACCACTGGAGCCTACGAGCAGTACTTC
16 TRBJ2-1 TRBV7-3 - - CASSLTTDRIYNEQFF TGTGCCAGCAGCTTAACCACCGACAGGATCTACAATGAGCAGTTCTTC
13 TRBJ1-5 TRBV4-1 - - CASSQNSNQPQHF TGCGCCAGCAGCCAGAACAGCAATCAGCCCCAGCATTTT
13 TRBJ1-6 TRBV28 - - CASSLGQDSPLHF TGTGCCAGCAGTTTAGGTCAGGATTCACCCCTCCACTTT
13 TRBJ1-5 TRBV10-3 - - CAISGRGDQPQHF TGTGCCATCAGTGGGAGAGGGGATCAGCCCCAGCATTTT
11 TRBJ2-4 TRBV10-3 - - CAAFSGDIQYF TGTGCCGCCTTTTCTGGGGACATTCAGTACTTC
13 TRBJ2-1 TRBV5-1 - once CASSRQGYNEQFF TGCGCCAGCAGTCGCCAGGGATACAATGAGCAGTTCTTC
17 TRBJ2-3 TRBV6-2/TRBV6-3 TRBD2 - CASSSIAGGTKRNTQYF TGTGCCAGCAGTTCGATAGCGGGAGGAACAAAACGGAATACGCAGTATTTT
17 TRBJ2-2 TRBV10-3 TRBD2 once CAISDSPSGGAVGELFF TGTGCCATCAGTGATTCTCCTAGCGGGGGGGCCGTCGGGGAGCTGTTTTTT
14 TRBJ2-5 TRBV5-4 TRBD2 - CASSYLAGQETQYF TGTGCCAGCAGCTACCTAGCGGGTCAAGAGACCCAGTACTTC
19 TRBJ2-3 TRBV7-6 TRBD2 few CASSSSRLAGALSTDTQYF TGTGCCAGCAGCTCCTCGCGACTAGCGGGGGCCCTAAGCACAGATACGCAGTATTTT
13 TRBJ2-7 TRBV5-1 - - CASSSSSAYEQYF TGCGCCAGCAGCTCCTCTAGCGCCTACGAGCAGTACTTC
13 TRBJ2-5 TRBV7-3 TRBD1 - CASSLTGSETQYF TGTGCCAGCAGCTTGACAGGGTCAGAGACCCAGTACTTC
13 TRBJ1-4 TRBV14 - - CASSPLRGEKLFF TGTGCCAGCAGCCCTCTGCGGGGGGAAAAACTGTTTTTT
15 TRBJ1-4 TRBV19 TRBD1 - CASRTSTGSNEKLFF TGTGCCAGTAGAACTTCGACAGGGAGTAATGAAAAACTGTTTTTT
14 TRBJ2-3 TRBV9 TRBD1 - CASSDGDRGDTQYF TGTGCCAGCAGCGACGGGGACAGGGGAGATACGCAGTATTTT
15 TRBJ1-6 TRBV28 TRBD1 few CASSTGGDGNSPLHF TGTGCCAGCAGCACAGGGGGTGATGGTAATTCACCCCTCCACTTT
14 TRBJ1-5 TRBV5-1 - once CASSLVSGDQPQHF TGCGCCAGCAGCTTGGTTTCGGGTGATCAGCCCCAGCATTTT
14 TRBJ1-2 TRBV14 - - CASSPRQGYYGYTF TGTGCCAGCAGCCCCCGGCAGGGGTACTATGGCTACACCTTC
14 TRBJ1-1 TRBV28 - - CASIPSHRVLHPFF TGTGCCAGCATCCCTTCCCACAGGGTACTCCATCCTTTCTTT
13 TRBJ1-2 TRBV12-3/TRBV12-4 - - CASSLLAGGGYTF TGTGCCAGCAGTTTACTGGCTGGAGGAGGCTACACCTTC
16 TRBJ2-1 TRBV24-1 TRBD1 - CATSDWGQGSYNEQFF TGTGCCACCAGTGATTGGGGACAGGGGTCTTACAATGAGCAGTTCTTC
17 TRBJ1-6 TRBV7-2 TRBD1 - CASSLRTGELINSPLHF TGTGCCAGCAGCTTACGGACAGGGGAACTCATAAATTCACCCCTCCACTTT
14 TRBJ1-2 TRBV19 - few CASSAPVGTGGYTF TGTGCCAGTAGTGCCCCCGTAGGGACGGGGGGCTACACCTTC
17 TRBJ1-4 TRBV5-5 TRBD1 - CASTAGTGPRSNEKLFF TGTGCCAGCACCGCCGGGACAGGGCCGAGGTCTAATGAAAAACTGTTTTTT
18 TRBJ2-2 TRBV18 - - CASSFTIGQTPNTGELFF TGTGCCAGCTCCTTCACCATCGGACAGACACCGAACACCGGGGAGCTGTTTTTT
18 TRBJ2-3 TRBV6-2/TRBV6-3 TRBD2 - CASSYSALAGGPTDTQYF TGTGCCAGCAGTTACTCCGCACTAGCGGGGGGGCCCACAGATACGCAGTATTTT
16 TRBJ2-2 TRBV5-1 - once CASSWTPVVDTGELFF TGCGCCAGCAGCTGGACGCCGGTGGTGGACACCGGGGAGCTGTTTTTT
13 TRBJ1-3 TRBV30 - - CAWSSGAGNTIYF TGTGCCTGGAGTTCAGGGGCTGGAAACACCATATATTTT
18 TRBJ2-1 TRBV7-2 TRBD2 - CASSLAASGGLSYNEQFF TGTGCCAGCAGCTTAGCGGCTAGCGGGGGGCTGTCCTACAATGAGCAGTTCTTC
17 TRBJ1-6 TRBV18 - - CASSASYKSNYNSPLHF TGTGCCAGCTCAGCTTCATACAAATCGAACTATAATTCACCCCTCCACTTT